This T cell receptor beta chain was sequenced during a study of molecular identifiers for immune sequencing clone quantification. Study-level information: For replicates, RNA isolated from 20,000 or 100,000 naive CD8 cells was divided into five portions, of which four were sequenced.

Notes on this clonotype: One end of the junction fails to match germline, which may point to a read error.

TCRdb re-called the PCR reads with MiXCR, one entry per CDR3 protein. The sample contains under 600,000 distinct CDR3 sequences, less than 30% of which appear only once. The CDR3 is 13 amino acids. The J gene is TRBJ2-7, the V gene TRBV12-3 or TRBV12-4; D is possibly TRBD1 (5 bases). The sequence was collected from a human donor in good health. Some libraries in this study had Jurkat cell RNA spiked in. Material for sequencing was naive CD8+ T cells from blood, with Jurkat cell RNA spiked in. The subset: FACS-sorted CD8+CD4-CCR7+CD45RA+ naive T cells. CDR3 region: CACSLNRFYEQYF. DNA for the CDR3: TGTGCCTGCAGTTTAAACAGGTTCTACGAGCAGTACTTC.